This TCR beta chain emerged from a study of shared clonotypes between healthy human individuals. Findings of the study overall: The study drew on few donors, limiting represented genetic and exposure-history diversity.

The V gene end was trimmed by 5 bases and the J gene end by 5 bases; junction bases not matched to a gene: 7. Germline values: CDR1 MNHEY, CDR2 SMNVEV (reference sequence). This CDR3 comprises 14 residues. Generated by immunoSEQ multiplex PCR, the TCRdb table keeps only in-frame clones and is missing some. The sample holds around 200,000 clones; around 63% are singletons and the top ten take over 9.5%. The table lists this clone with a few counts. What it recognizes is unknown. The sequencing sample was made of memory CD4+ T cells sorted from blood. The subset denotes: CD45RA-negative fraction. This TCR was recovered from a young man in good health. The chain employs TRBV27 and TRBJ2-7; 9 bases match TRBD1. The CDR3 is CASSLRDRAHEQYF. The CDR3 DNA reads TGTGCCAGCAGTCTCCGGGACAGGGCACACGAGCAGTACTTC.